Listed below are T cell receptor beta chains from one sample, sequenced in a study of T cell responses to AZD1222 COVID-19 vaccine. Produced via immunoSEQ multiplex PCR; TCRdb's table is partial and in-frame only. The sample yields 99,000 or so clones, 89% seen once. This specimen was peripheral blood, taken 28 days after the second AZD1222 dose. These receptors were taken from an adult who received the AZD1222 COVID-19 vaccine. The CDR3 runs from the conserved cysteine through the conserved F or W. The D gene is left open where the match is weak. Part of the rows lack a size; the others show once, few, many or a class for expanded clones.

j_call | v_call | d_call | clone_size | cdr3_aa | cdr3_nt
TRBJ1-1 | TRBV5-5 | NA | NA | CASSLRWGFCGTEAFF | TGTGCCAGCAGCTTGAGGTGGGGGTTTTGCGGCACTGAAGCTTTCTTT
TRBJ2-7 | TRBV6-5 | TRBD2 | NA | CYSGGTRSYEQYF | TGTTACTCCGGGGGGACCCGCTCCTACGAGCAGTACTTC
TRBJ1-1 | TRBV29-1 | NA | once | CSVRVLNTEAFF | TGCAGCGTGAGGGTACTGAACACTGAAGCTTTCTTT
TRBJ2-1 | TRBV4-3 | NA | NA | CASSQDAGGNEQFF | TGCGCCAGCAGCCAAGATGCAGGGGGGAATGAGCAGTTCTTC
TRBJ2-7 | TRBV28 | NA | NA | CASSFSGYEQYF | TGTGCCAGCAGTTTTTCGGGGTACGAGCAGTACTTC
TRBJ2-1 | TRBV2 | TRBD2 | NA | CASSPTSGRGNEQFF | TGTGCCAGCAGTCCTACTAGCGGGAGGGGCAATGAGCAGTTCTTC
TRBJ2-1 | TRBV3-1/TRBV3-2 | TRBD1 | NA | CASSHPRTGRPSSSYNEQFF | TGTGCCAGCAGCCATCCTCGGACAGGCCGACCTTCGAGCTCCTACAATGAGCAGTTCTTC
TRBJ1-5 | TRBV20-1 | TRBD1 | few | CSASQYGQAGELSNQPQHF | TGCAGTGCTAGTCAATATGGACAGGCCGGGGAGTTGAGCAATCAGCCCCAGCATTTT
TRBJ2-6 | TRBV6-5 | NA | NA | CASSYSRDEANVLTF | TGTGCCAGCAGTTACTCCCGGGATGAGGCCAACGTCCTGACTTTC
TRBJ2-2 | TRBV5-6 | NA | NA | CASSLGSVREGELFF | TGTGCCAGCAGCTTGGGGTCAGTCCGGGAAGGGGAGCTGTTTTTT
TRBJ2-7 | TRBV2 | TRBD2 | NA | CASSRNSGRAGEQYF | TGTGCCAGCAGTCGGAATAGCGGGAGGGCCGGCGAGCAGTACTTC
TRBJ2-7 | TRBV20-1 | NA | NA | CSARALYEQYF | TGCAGTGCTCGAGCGCTCTACGAGCAGTACTTC
TRBJ2-7 | TRBV5-1 | NA | NA | CASSLNPMTVYEQYF | TGCGCCAGCAGCTTGAATCCTATGACAGTATACGAGCAGTACTTC
TRBJ2-3 | TRBV6-5 | NA | NA | CASRRHGGTQYF | TGTGCCAGCAGGCGTCACGGTGGTACGCAGTATTTT
TRBJ1-2 | TRBV30 | NA | NA | CAWSVSLGKGYTF | TGTGCCTGGAGTGTGAGCCTTGGGAAAGGCTACACCTTC
TRBJ1-4 | TRBV28 | NA | NA | CASSSGAGAGGEKLFF | TGTGCCAGCAGTTCTGGGGCAGGGGCCGGCGGGGAAAAACTGTTTTTT